The present T cell receptor beta chain was sequenced within a study of T cell repertoires in cytomegalovirus infection. TCRdb used MiXCR to reprocess the reads, holding one entry per CDR3 protein. The table shows about 500,000 distinct CDR3 sequences, with around a third occurring only once. This clonotype was observed a handful of times. The antigen remains undetermined. CDR3 size: 16 residues. Looked up from germline, CDR1 is SGHTA and CDR2 is FQGNSA. V lost 1 base and J 3 bases, leaving 15 bases between the germline ends. The sequence derives from a human donor in good health (CMV status not recorded). Some clones in this sample may be carry-over from other donors' samples. This sequence joins TRBV7-2 and TRBJ2-5; tentative D call: TRBD2 (5 bases). The input for sequencing was cultured PBMCs, taken from culture after CMV antigen stimulation. DNA for the CDR3: TGTGCCAGCAGCTTAGTCGGCCTAGGGAGAGAAGAGACCCAGTACTTC. Encoded protein: CASSLVGLGREETQYF.